Listed below are T cell receptor beta chains from one sample, sequenced in a study of blood T cells in healthy people across ages. TCRdb reprocessed the 5' RACE reads via MiXCR and lists one record per CDR3 protein. The table records roughly 1.4 million distinct CDR3 sequences, approximately 59% of them present only once. What was sequenced was blood. Source of these receptors: a young man in good health. The CDR3 runs from the conserved cysteine through the conserved F or W. The D gene is left open where the match is weak. For some rows the clone size is stated as once, few or many, or as a class when expanded; others skip it.

D gene: TRBD1; clone size: few; J gene: TRBJ2-1; V gene: TRBV5-1; CDR3 DNA: TGCGCCAGCAGCTTCGGGACAGGGTCCCATGAGCAGTTCTTC; CDR3 protein: CASSFGTGSHEQFF
D gene: NA; clone size: NA; J gene: TRBJ2-5; V gene: TRBV7-2; CDR3 DNA: TGTGCCAGCAGCTTGGTAGGAGGAATGGGAGAGACCCAGTACTTC; CDR3 protein: CASSLVGGMGETQYF
D gene: TRBD1; clone size: NA; J gene: TRBJ1-6; V gene: TRBV5-1; CDR3 DNA: TGCACCAGCAGCTCAGGACAGGGGTTCTCACCCCTCCACTTT; CDR3 protein: CTSSSGQGFSPLHF
D gene: TRBD2; clone size: many; J gene: TRBJ2-5; V gene: TRBV4-1; CDR3 DNA: TGCGCCAGCAGCCAACTAGCGGGGGAGACCCAGTACTTC; CDR3 protein: CASSQLAGETQYF
D gene: NA; clone size: once; J gene: TRBJ2-5; V gene: TRBV7-2; CDR3 DNA: TGTGCCAGCAGCTTAGGAAGACCGACAGGTACGAGTACGTACTTC; CDR3 protein: CASSLGRPTGTSTYF
D gene: NA; clone size: NA; J gene: TRBJ2-3; V gene: TRBV11-2; CDR3 DNA: TGTGCCAGCAGCTTTGGGATTACGGAAGATACGCAGTATTTT; CDR3 protein: CASSFGITEDTQYF
D gene: NA; clone size: NA; J gene: TRBJ2-1; V gene: TRBV4-1; CDR3 DNA: TGCGCCAGCAGCCGAGGACAGTCGACCTACAATGAGCAGTTCTTC; CDR3 protein: CASSRGQSTYNEQFF
D gene: NA; clone size: NA; J gene: TRBJ2-1; V gene: TRBV20-1; CDR3 DNA: TGCAGTGCTAGAGTGAACAGGGACAATGAGCAGTTCTTC; CDR3 protein: CSARVNRDNEQFF
D gene: NA; clone size: NA; J gene: TRBJ2-2; V gene: TRBV3-1; CDR3 DNA: TGTGCCAGCAGCCGGACGGGGCCTGCCGGGGAGCTGTTTTTT; CDR3 protein: CASSRTGPAGELFF
D gene: NA; clone size: few; J gene: TRBJ2-7; V gene: TRBV27; CDR3 DNA: TGTGCCAGCAGAGCCCCGGTCTACGAGCAGTACTTC; CDR3 protein: CASRAPVYEQYF
D gene: TRBD1; clone size: few; J gene: TRBJ2-5; V gene: TRBV29-1; CDR3 DNA: TGCAGCGTGACCGGGACAGAAGAGACCCAGTACTTC; CDR3 protein: CSVTGTEETQYF
D gene: TRBD2; clone size: NA; J gene: TRBJ2-3; V gene: TRBV11-2; CDR3 DNA: TGTGCCAGCAGCCGACGACCACCGGGACTAGCGGGGGTATGGAGCACAGATACGCAGTATTTT; CDR3 protein: CASSRRPPGLAGVWSTDTQYF
D gene: NA; clone size: NA; J gene: TRBJ1-1; V gene: TRBV4-3; CDR3 DNA: TGCGCCAGCAGCCAAGTAAGCGGGATCACTGAAGCTTTCTTT; CDR3 protein: CASSQVSGITEAFF
D gene: NA; clone size: NA; J gene: TRBJ1-1; V gene: TRBV9; CDR3 DNA: TGTGCCAGCAGCGTTTTACAGGAGAACACTGAAGCTTTCTTT; CDR3 protein: CASSVLQENTEAFF
D gene: TRBD2; clone size: NA; J gene: TRBJ2-3; V gene: TRBV10-3; CDR3 DNA: TGTGCCACCTCTCCCTTTAGCGGGAGGGCAGCCGATACGCAGTATTTT; CDR3 protein: CATSPFSGRAADTQYF
D gene: NA; clone size: few; J gene: TRBJ2-1; V gene: TRBV20-1; CDR3 DNA: TGCAGTGCTAGAGCGGAAAATCACAATGAGCAGTTCTTC; CDR3 protein: CSARAENHNEQFF
D gene: NA; clone size: once; J gene: TRBJ1-2; V gene: TRBV2; CDR3 DNA: TGTGCCAGCAGTGAGCAGACGCCCTATGGCTACACCTTC; CDR3 protein: CASSEQTPYGYTF
D gene: NA; clone size: NA; J gene: TRBJ1-1; V gene: TRBV12-3/TRBV12-4; CDR3 DNA: TGTGCCAGCAGTTTAAAGGTTAAGAAGGCTGAAGCTTTCTTT; CDR3 protein: CASSLKVKKAEAFF
D gene: NA; clone size: few; J gene: TRBJ2-1; V gene: TRBV5-1; CDR3 DNA: TGCGCCAGCACCAGACACGACGGGTACAATGAGCAGTTCTTC; CDR3 protein: CASTRHDGYNEQFF
D gene: NA; clone size: NA; J gene: TRBJ2-5; V gene: TRBV5-1; CDR3 DNA: TGCGCCAGCAGAAGAGCGCGGAGCTCAGAGACCCAGTACTTC; CDR3 protein: CASRRARSSETQYF
D gene: NA; clone size: NA; J gene: TRBJ1-1; V gene: TRBV29-1; CDR3 DNA: TGCAGCGCCCAGCGGGAGGGGGTGAACACTGAAGCTTTCTTT; CDR3 protein: CSAQREGVNTEAFF
D gene: NA; clone size: NA; J gene: TRBJ1-2; V gene: TRBV16; CDR3 DNA: TGTGCCAGCAGCAGCGGGGTCACTAACTATGGCTACACCTTC; CDR3 protein: CASSSGVTNYGYTF
D gene: NA; clone size: few; J gene: TRBJ2-5; V gene: TRBV29-1; CDR3 DNA: TGCAGCGTGATGGGGCGACTAGTCGAGACCCAGTACTTC; CDR3 protein: CSVMGRLVETQYF
D gene: NA; clone size: few; J gene: TRBJ2-7; V gene: TRBV27; CDR3 DNA: TGTGCCAGCAGTTTATACGCGGACCTTAGGGGCGAGCAGTACTTC; CDR3 protein: CASSLYADLRGEQYF
D gene: NA; clone size: NA; J gene: TRBJ2-7; V gene: TRBV10-3; CDR3 DNA: TGTGCCATCAGTGAGGGGGGGTCCCCCTACGAGCAGTACTTC; CDR3 protein: CAISEGGSPYEQYF
D gene: NA; clone size: few; J gene: TRBJ1-6; V gene: TRBV6-1; CDR3 DNA: TGTGCCAGCAGTCCGAAGATCGCTTTCGTCGATTATAATTCACCCCTCCACTTT; CDR3 protein: CASSPKIAFVDYNSPLHF
D gene: NA; clone size: few; J gene: TRBJ2-1; V gene: TRBV27; CDR3 DNA: TGTGCCAGCAGTTTGGGGATGGAGCAGGATGAGCAGTTCTTC; CDR3 protein: CASSLGMEQDEQFF
D gene: TRBD1; clone size: few; J gene: TRBJ1-5; V gene: TRBV6-5; CDR3 DNA: TGTGCCAGCAGCCGGGACAGGCGTCAGCCCCAGCATTTT; CDR3 protein: CASSRDRRQPQHF
D gene: TRBD2; clone size: once; J gene: TRBJ2-1; V gene: TRBV20-1; CDR3 DNA: TGCAGTGCTAGAGATCGGGCTAGCGGGGGGTACTCGGGGGGGAATAAGCAGTTCTTC; CDR3 protein: CSARDRASGGYSGGNKQFF
D gene: NA; clone size: NA; J gene: TRBJ2-3; V gene: TRBV10-3; CDR3 DNA: TGTGCCATCAGTGAGCGTGTGGGGGGAGCCACAGATACGCAGTATTTT; CDR3 protein: CAISERVGGATDTQYF
D gene: NA; clone size: NA; J gene: TRBJ2-7; V gene: TRBV4-1; CDR3 DNA: TGCGCCAGCAGCCCCCAGGACACCTACGAGCAGTACTTC; CDR3 protein: CASSPQDTYEQYF
D gene: NA; clone size: NA; J gene: TRBJ2-1; V gene: TRBV29-1; CDR3 DNA: TGCAGCGGACAGAGCTCCTACAATGAGCAGTTCTTC; CDR3 protein: CSGQSSYNEQFF
D gene: NA; clone size: NA; J gene: TRBJ2-5; V gene: TRBV4-1; CDR3 DNA: TGCGCCAGCAGCCCCCGGTGGTCCTCGGAGACCCAGTACTTC; CDR3 protein: CASSPRWSSETQYF
D gene: NA; clone size: NA; J gene: TRBJ2-1; V gene: TRBV2; CDR3 DNA: TGTGCCAGCAGTGCGGGCCGCTCCCGCTCCTACAATGAGCAGTTCTTC; CDR3 protein: CASSAGRSRSYNEQFF
D gene: NA; clone size: NA; J gene: TRBJ2-3; V gene: TRBV7-2; CDR3 DNA: TGTGCCAGCAGTCTTCAGACAGGGAGGAGCACAGATACGCAGTATTTT; CDR3 protein: CASSLQTGRSTDTQYF
D gene: NA; clone size: NA; J gene: TRBJ1-2; V gene: TRBV5-1; CDR3 DNA: TGCGCCAGCCGCTCTCCGGGGCCGAAGAACTATGGCTACACCTTC; CDR3 protein: CASRSPGPKNYGYTF
D gene: NA; clone size: NA; J gene: TRBJ2-1; V gene: TRBV30; CDR3 DNA: TGTGCCTGGAGTGTAAGCCAGATAAATGAGCAGTTCTTC; CDR3 protein: CAWSVSQINEQFF
D gene: NA; clone size: NA; J gene: TRBJ1-6; V gene: TRBV20-1; CDR3 DNA: TGCAGTGCTCGCGGGGAAATACCCCTCCACTTT; CDR3 protein: CSARGEIPLHF
D gene: TRBD2; clone size: NA; J gene: TRBJ2-7; V gene: TRBV7-9; CDR3 DNA: TGTGCCAGCAGCCTGGGACTAGCCAATACGTACGAGCAGTACTTC; CDR3 protein: CASSLGLANTYEQYF
D gene: TRBD1; clone size: few; J gene: TRBJ1-6; V gene: TRBV10-3; CDR3 DNA: TGTGCCATCAGTGAGCAGACAGGGTTTTCACCCCTCCACTTT; CDR3 protein: CAISEQTGFSPLHF
D gene: TRBD1; clone size: NA; J gene: TRBJ2-3; V gene: TRBV25-1; CDR3 DNA: TGTGCCAGCATGCATCTATCCGGGACAGGATCACTGACAGATACGCAGTATTTT; CDR3 protein: CASMHLSGTGSLTDTQYF
D gene: NA; clone size: NA; J gene: TRBJ2-1; V gene: TRBV4-1; CDR3 DNA: TGCGCCAGCAGCCAAGATGGACGGGAAATGGAGCAGTTCTTC; CDR3 protein: CASSQDGREMEQFF
D gene: TRBD2; clone size: many; J gene: TRBJ2-5; V gene: TRBV29-1; CDR3 DNA: TGCAGCGCCCAGACTAGCGGGGGGCTCCAAGAGACCCAGTACTTC; CDR3 protein: CSAQTSGGLQETQYF
D gene: NA; clone size: few; J gene: TRBJ2-4; V gene: TRBV20-1; CDR3 DNA: TGCAGTGCTACCTTCCCGGACAGATTAGCCAAAAACATTCAGTACTTC; CDR3 protein: CSATFPDRLAKNIQYF
D gene: TRBD2; clone size: NA; J gene: TRBJ2-7; V gene: TRBV10-3; CDR3 DNA: TGTGCCATCGGAAGGGGCGGGGGTTACGCGGTATACGAGCAGTACTTC; CDR3 protein: CAIGRGGGYAVYEQYF
D gene: NA; clone size: NA; J gene: TRBJ2-7; V gene: TRBV20-1; CDR3 DNA: TGCAGTGCTAGAGACCCCTCGGGCGCATTAACGTACGAGCAGTACTTC; CDR3 protein: CSARDPSGALTYEQYF